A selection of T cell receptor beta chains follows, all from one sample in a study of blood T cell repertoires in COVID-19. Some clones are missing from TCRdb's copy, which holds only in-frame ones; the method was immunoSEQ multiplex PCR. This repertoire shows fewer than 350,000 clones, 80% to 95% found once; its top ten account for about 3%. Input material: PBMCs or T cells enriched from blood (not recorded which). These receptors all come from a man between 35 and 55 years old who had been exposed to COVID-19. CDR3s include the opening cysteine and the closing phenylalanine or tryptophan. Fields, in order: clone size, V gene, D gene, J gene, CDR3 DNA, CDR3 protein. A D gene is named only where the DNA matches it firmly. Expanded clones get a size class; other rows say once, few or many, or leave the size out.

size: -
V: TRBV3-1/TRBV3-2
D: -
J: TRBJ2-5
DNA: TGTGCCAGCAGCCTAGGAGGAGGAGAGACCCAGTACTTC
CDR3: CASSLGGGETQYF

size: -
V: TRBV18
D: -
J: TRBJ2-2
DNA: TGTGCCAGCTCACCAAATGGAGGCAGCAACACCGGGGAGCTGTTTTTT
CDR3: CASSPNGGSNTGELFF

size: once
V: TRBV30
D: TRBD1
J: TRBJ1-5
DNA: TGTGCCTGGAGTACGACAGGGAGGTGGGATCGTCAGCCCCAGCATTTT
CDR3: CAWSTTGRWDRQPQHF

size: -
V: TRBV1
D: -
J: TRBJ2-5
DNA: TGCACCAGCAGCGACCGGGACAGGGGCGAGACCCAGTACTTC
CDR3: CTSSDRDRGETQYF

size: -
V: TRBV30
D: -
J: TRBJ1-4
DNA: TGTGCCTGGAGTGTAAGCGGAGTGGTTGAAAAACTGTTTTTT
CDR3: CAWSVSGVVEKLFF

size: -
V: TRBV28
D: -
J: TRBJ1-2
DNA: TGTGCCAGCAGTAGCCTTGGGACTGACTATGGCTACACCTTC
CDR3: CASSSLGTDYGYTF

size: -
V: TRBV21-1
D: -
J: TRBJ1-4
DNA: TGTGCCAGCAGCAAGGAGCGGGGACAGGGGTTAACTAATGAAAAACTGTTTTTT
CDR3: CASSKERGQGLTNEKLFF

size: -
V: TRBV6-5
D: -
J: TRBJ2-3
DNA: TGTGCCAGCAACGGGAACACAGATACGCAGTATTTT
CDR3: CASNGNTDTQYF

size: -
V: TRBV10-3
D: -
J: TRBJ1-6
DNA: TGTGCCACTCACATCTCCTATAATTCACCCCTCCACTTT
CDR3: CATHISYNSPLHF

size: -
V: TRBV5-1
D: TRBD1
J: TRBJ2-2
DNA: TGCGCCAGCAGCTTCACAGGGGGCGCCGGGGAGCTGTTTTTT
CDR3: CASSFTGGAGELFF

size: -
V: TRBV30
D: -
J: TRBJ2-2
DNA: TGTGCCTGGAACCCAGGGGTAGCCGGGGAGCTGTTTTTT
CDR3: CAWNPGVAGELFF

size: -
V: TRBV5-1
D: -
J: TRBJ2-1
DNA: TGCGCCAGCAGCTTGGCCGGGGTCGATGAGCAGTTCTTC
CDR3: CASSLAGVDEQFF

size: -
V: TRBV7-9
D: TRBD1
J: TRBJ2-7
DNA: TGTGCCAGCCGGGACAGGGGAAACTACGAGCAGTACTTC
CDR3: CASRDRGNYEQYF

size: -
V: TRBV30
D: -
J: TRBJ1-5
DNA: TGTGCCTGGAGCACGGGGACAAGCAATCAGCCCCAGCATTTT
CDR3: CAWSTGTSNQPQHF

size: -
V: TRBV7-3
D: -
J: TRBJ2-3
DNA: TGTGCCAGCAGCTTATTCGGGGCCACTAGCTACTCCTCCACAGATACGCAGTATTTT
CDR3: CASSLFGATSYSSTDTQYF

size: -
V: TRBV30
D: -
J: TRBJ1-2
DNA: TGTGCCTGGAGTGTACAGGCACGGAACTATGGCTACACCTTC
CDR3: CAWSVQARNYGYTF

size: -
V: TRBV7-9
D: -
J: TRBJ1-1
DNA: TGTGCCAGCACGTCTTCCGGGACAAAGAACACTGAAGCTTTCTTT
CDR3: CASTSSGTKNTEAFF

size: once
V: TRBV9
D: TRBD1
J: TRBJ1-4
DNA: TGTGCCAGCAGCTCAGGCGGCTCGCCAGGGGGAAAACTGTTTTTT
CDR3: CASSSGGSPGGKLFF

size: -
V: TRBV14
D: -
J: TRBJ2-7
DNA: TGTGCCAGCAGCCAAGATTACGGAGGGAAGGCCTTTTACGAGCAGTACTTC
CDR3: CASSQDYGGKAFYEQYF

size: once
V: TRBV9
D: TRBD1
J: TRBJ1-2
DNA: TGTGCCAGCAGCGTAGGAGGGGGCGGCGGTGGCTACACCTTC
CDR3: CASSVGGGGGGYTF

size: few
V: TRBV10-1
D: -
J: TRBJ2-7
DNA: TGCGCCAGCAGTGAGAAGGAGGTCCACGAGCAGTACTTC
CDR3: CASSEKEVHEQYF

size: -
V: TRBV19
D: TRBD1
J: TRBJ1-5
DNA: TGTGCCAGTAGTTCCCGCCCCCGACAGGGGCGGAATCAGCCCCAGCATTTT
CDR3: CASSSRPRQGRNQPQHF

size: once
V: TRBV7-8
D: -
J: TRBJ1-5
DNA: TGTGCCAGCAGCTTCCTCAGGTTTGATAGCAATCAGCCCCAGCATTTT
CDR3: CASSFLRFDSNQPQHF

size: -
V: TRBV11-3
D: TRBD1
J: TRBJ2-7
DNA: TGTGCCAGCAGCTTAGAGACAGGGGAAACTAACGAGCAGTACTTC
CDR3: CASSLETGETNEQYF

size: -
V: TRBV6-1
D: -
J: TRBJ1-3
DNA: TGTGCCAGCAGTGACAGGGGTGGAAACACCATATATTTT
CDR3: CASSDRGGNTIYF

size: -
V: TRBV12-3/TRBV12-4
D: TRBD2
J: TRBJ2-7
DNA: TGTGCCAGCAGTTTCTATATGGAGCGGGAGTCCCACTTC
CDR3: CASSFYMERESHF

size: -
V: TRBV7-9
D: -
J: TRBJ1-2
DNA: TGTGCCAGCAGCTTAAGTTGGGACTCCGGTGAAGACTATGGCTACACCTTC
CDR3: CASSLSWDSGEDYGYTF

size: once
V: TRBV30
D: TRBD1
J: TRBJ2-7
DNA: TGTGCCTGGAGCGCGGGACAGGGATACGAGCAGTACTTC
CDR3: CAWSAGQGYEQYF

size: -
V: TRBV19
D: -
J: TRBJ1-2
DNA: TGTGCCAGTAGTATAAGGGGCAGGGTTTGGGAAGGCTACACCTTC
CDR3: CASSIRGRVWEGYTF

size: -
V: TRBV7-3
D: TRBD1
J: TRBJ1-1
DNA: TGTGCCAGCAGCGTAGGCTACAGGGGATATAACACTGAAGCTTTCTTT
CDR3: CASSVGYRGYNTEAFF

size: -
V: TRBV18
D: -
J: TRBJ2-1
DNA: TGTGCCAGCTCACCACCCCATCTTAACAGGGCAAGGATAAATGAGCAGTTCTTC
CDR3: CASSPPHLNRARINEQFF

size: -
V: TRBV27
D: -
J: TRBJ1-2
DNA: TGTGCCAGCAGCGGGGCTGGGAGGTCGGGCTACACCTTC
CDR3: CASSGAGRSGYTF

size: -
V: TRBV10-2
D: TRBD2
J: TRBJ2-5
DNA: TGCGCCAGCAGTACTGGACTAGCGGGAACAGAGACCCAGTACTTC
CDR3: CASSTGLAGTETQYF

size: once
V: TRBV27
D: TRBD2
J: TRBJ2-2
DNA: TGTGCCAGCAGGTTAGCGGGAAGTACCGGGGAGCTGTTTTTT
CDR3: CASRLAGSTGELFF

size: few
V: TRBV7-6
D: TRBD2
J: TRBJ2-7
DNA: TGTGCCAGCAGCGCCCGCACTAGCGGGAGTCTCTACGAGCAGTACTTC
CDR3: CASSARTSGSLYEQYF

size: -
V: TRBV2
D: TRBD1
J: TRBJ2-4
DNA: TGTGCCAGCAGTATTTTAAGGACAGGCCCCAAAAACATTCAGTACTTC
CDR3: CASSILRTGPKNIQYF

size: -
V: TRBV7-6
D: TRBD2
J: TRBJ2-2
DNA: TGTGCCAGCAGCCCGGCGGTTGGTGGCGGGGGAAATACCGGGGAGCTGTTTTTT
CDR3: CASSPAVGGGGNTGELFF